This section outlines one T cell receptor (beta chain) sequence together with its context. This specimen belongs to a study of CD8+ T cells in alopecia areata. This CDR3 spans 16 amino acids. CDR1 is SGDLS and CDR2 is YYNGEE in the germline V gene. V lost 4 bases, J lost 3 bases, and 19 bases lay in between. RNA extraction was followed by reverse transcription into cDNA, which acted as the sequencing template. Measured with immunoSEQ multiplex PCR; TCRdb has only the in-frame clones, and not every one. The table shows 200,000 to 250,000 clones, with more than 45% occurring only once. Treatment: oral pan-JAK inhibitor, 5-10 mg twice daily. The study team obtained lesional scalp punch biopsies and peripheral blood from alopecia areata patients.

The clonotype was recovered from a human donor with alopecia areata. Source: CD4+ T cells sorted from blood, taken at week 4, from a patient treated with tofacitinib. The chain has TRBV9 and TRBJ1-1; D ambiguous. The CDR3: CASSPHSVARDTEAFF. In DNA, the CDR3 is TGTGCCAGCAGCCCACACTCGGTGGCTCGGGACACTGAAGCTTTCTTT. The full variable domain, with the rest looked up from reference TRBV9 and TRBJ1-1, is DSGVTQTPKHLITATGQRVTLRCSPRSGDLSVYWYQQSLDQGLQFLIQYYNGEERAKGNILERFSAQQFPDLHSELNLSSLELGDSALYFCASSPHSVARDTEAFFGQGTRLTVV.